This T cell receptor beta chain was obtained from a study of neurological immune-mediated disorders. Whole-study findings and limits: None of the CDR3 amino acid sequences of expanded clones were shared across subjects, and this suggested private repertoires in all groups. Expansion of TCR clones was greatest in HTLV-1-associated myelopathy and smallest in multiple sclerosis, where it fell below that of healthy controls.

Germline V lookup: CDR1 SGHRS, CDR2 YFSETQ. The CDR3 length is 15 residues. V shed 4 bases, J shed 5 bases, and the junction held 8 bases outside the gene matches. With 10-nucleotide random UMIs included, cDNA was synthesized by 5'RACE. TCRdb called the 5' RACE reads again in MiXCR, with one record for every CDR3 protein. The sample contains about 49,000 distinct CDR3 sequences, approximately 9.1% of which appear only once. This clonotype appeared many times. Its antigen is undetermined. The time point here: longitudinal time-point 1 (baseline). PBMCs stored at -80 C, numbering 2 million, were the origin of the unsorted libraries.

Sample: PBMCs. The chain links TRBV5-1 to TRBJ2-5; 10 nucleotides agree with TRBD1. The sequence derives from a woman in her forties in good health. The chain's CDR3 is CASSTSGTGVETQYF. The CDR3 DNA is TGCGCCAGCAGCACCTCCGGGACAGGGGTGGAGACCCAGTACTTC.